This is a list of T cell receptor beta chains from one sample in a study of blood T cell repertoires in COVID-19. Assay used: immunoSEQ multiplex PCR; TCRdb lists only in-frame clones, some missing. The data contain fewer than 300,000 clones, about nine tenths of them seen just once; the ten biggest clones take up 0.95% to 1.3%. The sequenced sample consisted of PBMCs or T cells enriched from blood (not recorded which). The receptors were sampled from a woman aged 25-40 years who had recovered from COVID-19. The CDR3 runs from the conserved cysteine through the conserved F or W. D genes are given only for firm matches. For some rows the clone size is stated as once, few or many, or as a class when expanded; others skip it.

J	D	size	V	DNA	CDR3
TRBJ2-7	TRBD2	-	TRBV28	TGTGCCAGCAGTTTGGCTAGCGGGAGGAGACAGCAGTACTTC	CASSLASGRRQQYF
TRBJ2-7	TRBD2	-	TRBV7-8	TGTGCCAGCAGCCTCTACGGGACTAGCGACTACGAGCAGTACTTC	CASSLYGTSDYEQYF
TRBJ1-5	-	-	TRBV19	TGTGCCAGTAGTATGGAGGGCAATCAGCCCCAGCATTTT	CASSMEGNQPQHF
TRBJ1-6	-	-	TRBV7-3	TGTGCCAGCAGCTTAAACGGGAATAATTCACCCCTCCACTTT	CASSLNGNNSPLHF
TRBJ2-3	TRBD2	-	TRBV5-1	TGCGCCAGCAGTGGACTAGCGGGAGGTAACACAGATACGCAGTATTTT	CASSGLAGGNTDTQYF
TRBJ2-7	TRBD1	-	TRBV7-8	TGTGCCAGCAGCTTAGCACCGGGACAGGCAGTCTACGAGCAGTACTTC	CASSLAPGQAVYEQYF
TRBJ2-3	-	-	TRBV5-1	TGCGCCAGCAGCTTGGAACGGGGAGGTCCTAGCACAGATACGCAGTATTTT	CASSLERGGPSTDTQYF
TRBJ2-2	TRBD2	-	TRBV7-3	TGTGCCAGCAGCTTAACTAGCGGGAGTGGGAACACCGGGGAGCTGTTTTTT	CASSLTSGSGNTGELFF
TRBJ2-7	-	once	TRBV12-2	TGTGCAAGTCGCTGCTGGGAGAGCCCCTGCGGCGAGCAGTACTTC	CASRCWESPCGEQYF
TRBJ2-4	-	-	TRBV6-5	TGTGCCAGCATTGGTGGCGGAAGGACCAAAAACATTCAGTACTTC	CASIGGGRTKNIQYF
TRBJ1-2	-	-	TRBV5-4	TGTGCCAGCAGCCCGCCTACAGGCAACTATGGCTACACCTTC	CASSPPTGNYGYTF
TRBJ2-1	TRBD2	-	TRBV19	TGTGCCAGTAGTATCCGGACTAGCGGGAGAGGTGAGCAGTTCTTC	CASSIRTSGRGEQFF
TRBJ1-1	TRBD1	once	TRBV6-5	TGTGCCAGCAGTTCCCCGGGACAGGGGGACACTGAAGCTTTCTTT	CASSSPGQGDTEAFF
TRBJ1-6	-	-	TRBV5-5	TGTGCCAGCAGCCCCTTAGGAGAATCTTATAATTCACCCCTCCACTTT	CASSPLGESYNSPLHF
TRBJ2-7	TRBD1	-	TRBV5-6	TGTGCCAGCAGCTCCAAGACAGGGAGCGATTACGAGCAGTACTTC	CASSSKTGSDYEQYF
TRBJ1-1	-	-	TRBV7-9	TGTGCCAGCAGCTTAGTGGGCCGGGAGAACACTGAAGCTTTCTTT	CASSLVGRENTEAFF
TRBJ2-7	TRBD2	-	TRBV28	TGTGCCAGCAGTCTAGGACTAGCAGGCTCCTACGAGCAGTACTTC	CASSLGLAGSYEQYF
TRBJ2-5	TRBD1	-	TRBV13	TGTGCCAGCAGCATCGGACAGGGCGTTGAGACCCAGTACTTC	CASSIGQGVETQYF
TRBJ2-6	TRBD1	-	TRBV19	TGTGCCAGTAGAACGGACAGGGGAATGTCAGGGGCCAACGTCCTGACTTTC	CASRTDRGMSGANVLTF
TRBJ2-5	-	-	TRBV28	TGTGCCAGCAGTCTTCCGACAGGAGAAAGTAAAGAGACCCAGTACTTC	CASSLPTGESKETQYF
TRBJ1-2	-	-	TRBV5-6	TGTGCCAGCAGCTTGGCACAGGGTAGTGCCGGAGGCTACACCTTC	CASSLAQGSAGGYTF
TRBJ2-3	-	-	TRBV12-2	TGTGCAAGTCGCCAAGGGACTAGCGGCCACGGATGCACAGATACGCAGTATTTT	CASRQGTSGHGCTDTQYF
TRBJ2-2	-	-	TRBV28	TGTGCCAGCAGTTATGAGGCTGGCTACGAGAACACCGGGGAGCTGTTTTTT	CASSYEAGYENTGELFF
TRBJ1-1	-	-	TRBV28	TGTGCCAGCAGTCTTCACCAGGGGAGCACTGAAGCTTTCTTT	CASSLHQGSTEAFF
TRBJ1-2	-	-	TRBV2	TGTGCCAGCACTCCATCGCAGGGACAAAAGTGGAACTATGGCTACACCTTC	CASTPSQGQKWNYGYTF
TRBJ1-3	TRBD1	-	TRBV15	TGTGCCACCAGCAGACCACAGGGGGCTAGAAACACCATATATTTT	CATSRPQGARNTIYF
TRBJ2-7	-	-	TRBV11-2	TGTGCCAGCCGGGGGAATGCTGAGCAGTACTTC	CASRGNAEQYF
TRBJ2-5	TRBD2	-	TRBV6-2/TRBV6-3	TGTGCCAGCAGTTTAAATAGCGGGAGGGCCATAGAGACCCAGTACTTC	CASSLNSGRAIETQYF
TRBJ2-7	-	-	TRBV28	TGTGCCAGCAGTGAGTCCTACGAGCAGTACTTC	CASSESYEQYF
TRBJ2-1	TRBD2	few	TRBV3-1/TRBV3-2	TGTGCCAGCAGCCTGGGACTAGCGGGGATGGGTGAGCAGTTCTTC	CASSLGLAGMGEQFF
TRBJ2-5	-	once	TRBV18	TGTGCCAGCTCACCACCAACAGGGAGTGAGACCCAGTACTTC	CASSPPTGSETQYF
TRBJ1-5	-	few	TRBV18	TGTGCCAGCTCACCTACACGGGGTACGAATCAGCCCCAGCATTTT	CASSPTRGTNQPQHF
TRBJ2-7	TRBD2	-	TRBV28	TGTGCCAGCAGTTCCCTTGGGAGGACTAGCGGTTCCTACGAGCAGTACTTC	CASSSLGRTSGSYEQYF
TRBJ1-5	-	-	TRBV30	TGTGCCTGGAGTGTACGAGGGAATCAGCCCCAGCATTTT	CAWSVRGNQPQHF
TRBJ2-5	TRBD1	-	TRBV2	TGTGCCAGCAGGTGGTCCGGGACAGGGAAGCGAGAGACCCAGTACTTC	CASRWSGTGKRETQYF
TRBJ2-1	TRBD2	-	TRBV9	TGTGCCAGCAGCGTCACTAGCGGGAGCGTCAATGAGCAGTTCTTC	CASSVTSGSVNEQFF
TRBJ2-1	TRBD2	-	TRBV5-1	TGCGCCAGCAGCTTGGGAGGGACTAGTTTGTACAATGAGCAGTTCTTC	CASSLGGTSLYNEQFF
TRBJ2-3	-	-	TRBV18	TGTGCCAGCTCACCAACTAGCAGTTGGGGAGATACGCAGTATTTT	CASSPTSSWGDTQYF
TRBJ2-2	-	-	TRBV11-2	TGTGCCAGCAGACAAACAGGAGTCGCGAACACCGGGGAGCTGTTTTTT	CASRQTGVANTGELFF
TRBJ1-6	-	-	TRBV4-3	TGCGCCAGCAGCCAAGATCACTTACAGGTTAATTCACCCCTCCACTTT	CASSQDHLQVNSPLHF
TRBJ2-7	TRBD2	-	TRBV5-4	TGTGCCAGCAGCTTGGAAGCGGGAAGGCCGGAGTACGAGCAGTACTTC	CASSLEAGRPEYEQYF